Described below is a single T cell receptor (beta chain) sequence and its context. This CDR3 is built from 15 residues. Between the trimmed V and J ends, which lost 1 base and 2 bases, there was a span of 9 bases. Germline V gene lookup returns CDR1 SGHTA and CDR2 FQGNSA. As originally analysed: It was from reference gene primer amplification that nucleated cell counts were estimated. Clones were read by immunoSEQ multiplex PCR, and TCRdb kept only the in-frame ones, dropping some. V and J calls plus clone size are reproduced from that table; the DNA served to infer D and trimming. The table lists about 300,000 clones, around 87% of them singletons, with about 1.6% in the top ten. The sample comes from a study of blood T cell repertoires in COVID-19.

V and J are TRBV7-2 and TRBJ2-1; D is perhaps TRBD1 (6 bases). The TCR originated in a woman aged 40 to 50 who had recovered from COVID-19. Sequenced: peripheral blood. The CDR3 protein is CASSLVGGPYNEQFF. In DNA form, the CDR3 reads TGTGCCAGCAGCTTAGTAGGGGGTCCCTACAATGAGCAGTTCTTC. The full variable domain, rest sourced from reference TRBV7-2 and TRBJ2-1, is GAGVSQSPSNKVTEKGKDVELRCDPISGHTALYWYRQSLGQGLEFLIYFQGNSAPDKSGLPSDRFSAERTGGSVSTLTIQRTQQEDSAVYLCASSLVGGPYNEQFFGPGTRLTVL.